This T cell receptor (beta chain) appears in the sequencing data of a study of blood T cells in healthy people across ages. The CDR3 covers 14 residues. Per germline, CDR1 DFQATT and CDR2 SNEGSKA (reference sequence). The trim removed 0 bases at V and 7 bases at J, leaving 6 bases unmatched. The total RNA that was extracted per sample amounted to at least 5 micrograms. Alongside a J-beta primer mix, a sample-barcoded 5' primer served in a second PCR lasting about 7 to 11 cycles. Using its own MiXCR run on the 5' RACE reads, TCRdb lists one record per CDR3 protein. The top ten clones hold 15% to 20% of a sample with hundreds of thousands of distinct CDR3 sequences, around 30% of them seen once. This clonotype was seen at least ten times.

J is TRBJ1-2 and V is TRBV20-1, with 9 nucleotides matching TRBD1. This TCR derives from a woman over 75 in good health. Sequencing was carried out using blood. DNA of the CDR3: TGCAGTGCTAGAGATCGGGACAGGGTATTTGGCTACACCTTC. Amino acids: CSARDRDRVFGYTF.